This T cell receptor (beta chain) appears in the sequencing data of a study of blood T cell repertoires in COVID-19. Study details: Samples came from the United States, Italy and Spain, spanning acute and convalescent COVID-19.

Generated by immunoSEQ multiplex PCR, the TCRdb table keeps only in-frame clones and is missing some. The sample includes 300,000 to 350,000 clones, around nine tenths seen only once; the top ten take less than 3.5%. Unmatched junction bases numbered 6, after V lost 6 bases and J lost 6 bases. CDR1 is ENHRY and CDR2 is SYGVKD in the germline V gene. The CDR3 runs to 13 residues. The gene calls are TRBV10-3 and TRBJ2-3, with 7 bases lining up with TRBD1. The material sequenced was peripheral blood. The receptor comes from a woman between 18 and 29 years old who had recovered from COVID-19. CDR3 sequence: CAIRPQGVDTQYF. The CDR3 region has the DNA TGTGCCATCAGGCCCCAGGGGGTGGATACGCAGTATTTT.